A selection of T cell receptor beta chains follows, all from one sample in a study of early T cells in non-severe SARS-CoV-2 infection. TCRdb redid the calling of the 5' RACE reads with MiXCR, one entry per CDR3 protein. The sample comprises around 20,000 distinct CDR3 sequences, roughly 4% of which are singletons, and more than 1.1% rests with the top ten. Sequencing used whole blood. The receptors were sampled from an adult who was a healthcare worker with PCR-confirmed SARS-CoV-2 infection or an uninfected control (not recorded which). Each CDR3 is given with its conserved first and last residue. The D gene is left open where the match is weak. Not every row has a clone size; where given, it reads once, few, many or a size class.

>few|TRBJ2-3|TRBD1|TRBV5-1
CASKNRGSTDTQYF
TGCGCCAGCAAGAACAGGGGGTCGACAGATACGCAGTATTTT
>.|TRBJ1-1|.|TRBV7-2
CASSLVTLGTEAFF
TGTGCCAGCAGCTTAGTAACACTAGGCACTGAAGCTTTCTTT
>.|TRBJ2-1|.|TRBV11-2
CASSLSNTWGFF
TGTGCCAGCAGCCTCTCAAATACTTGGGGCTTCTTC
>.|TRBJ2-7|.|TRBV6-1
CASSEAGGGPYEQYF
TGTGCCAGCAGTGAAGCCGGCGGCGGTCCCTACGAGCAGTACTTC
>many|TRBJ1-5|.|TRBV20-1
CSASFQGNQPQHF
TGCAGTGCTAGTTTCCAGGGCAATCAGCCCCAGCATTTT
>few|TRBJ1-1|.|TRBV7-2
CAIQQAANTEAFF
TGTGCCATACAGCAGGCAGCGAACACTGAAGCTTTCTTT
>once|TRBJ2-3|.|TRBV7-9
CASSHGFTDTQYF
TGTGCCAGCAGCCACGGTTTCACAGATACGCAGTATTTT
>many|TRBJ2-7|.|TRBV13
CASSSRDPGYEQYF
TGTGCCAGCAGCTCCAGGGACCCGGGGTACGAGCAGTACTTC
>few|TRBJ1-1|TRBD1|TRBV7-9
CASQGGNTEAFF
TGTGCCAGCCAGGGGGGGAACACTGAAGCTTTCTTT
>medium-sized|TRBJ1-2|TRBD1|TRBV29-1
CSVSGQANNYGYTF
TGCAGCGTTTCAGGACAGGCTAATAACTATGGCTACACCTTC
>many|TRBJ2-5|TRBD1|TRBV7-2
CASSLVATGVYETQYF
TGTGCCAGCAGCTTAGTCGCGACAGGGGTTTACGAGACCCAGTACTTC
>few|TRBJ1-2|TRBD1|TRBV9
CASSPAGGSYGYTF
TGTGCCAGCAGCCCCGCAGGGGGCAGCTATGGCTACACCTTC
>many|TRBJ1-4|TRBD1|TRBV20-1
CSAIRLGQGGEKLFF
TGCAGTGCTATACGTTTGGGGCAGGGGGGTGAAAAACTGTTTTTT
>few|TRBJ2-3|TRBD2|TRBV6-5
CASSHPSGGADTQYF
TGTGCCAGCAGCCACCCTAGCGGGGGTGCAGATACGCAGTATTTT
>few|TRBJ1-5|.|TRBV6-1
CASSAGGNQPQHF
TGTGCCAGCAGTGCTGGGGGAAATCAGCCCCAGCATTTT
>many|TRBJ2-3|TRBD1|TRBV7-9
CASSLGQGVQDTQYF
TGTGCCAGCAGCTTAGGACAGGGGGTGCAAGATACGCAGTATTTT
>many|TRBJ1-5|.|TRBV28
CASSSSEGSVQPQHF
TGTGCCAGCAGTTCCTCGGAGGGATCAGTCCAGCCCCAGCATTTT
>.|TRBJ2-7|.|TRBV7-6
CASSLAPSSYEQYF
TGTGCCAGCAGCTTAGCCCCCAGCTCCTACGAGCAGTACTTC
>many|TRBJ2-5|.|TRBV11-2
CASSLAETQYF
TGTGCCAGCAGCTTAGCAGAGACCCAGTACTTC
>many|TRBJ2-3|.|TRBV29-1
CSVDTGRTDTQYF
TGCAGCGTTGATACAGGGAGGACAGATACGCAGTATTTT
>few|TRBJ1-4|.|TRBV20-1
CSARVRAEKLFF
TGCAGTGCTAGAGTCAGGGCTGAAAAACTGTTTTTT
>many|TRBJ1-2|TRBD1|TRBV5-5
CASSNLGQRRNYGYTF
TGTGCCAGCAGCAACCTGGGACAGAGAAGAAACTATGGCTACACCTTC
>.|TRBJ2-3|TRBD2|TRBV5-5
CASSSGLASTDTQYF
TGTGCCAGCAGCTCGGGACTAGCGTCGACAGATACGCAGTATTTT
>many|TRBJ2-4|TRBD2|TRBV27
CASSWVAGGLLAKNIQYF
TGTGCCAGCAGTTGGGTAGCGGGGGGGTTACTAGCCAAAAACATTCAGTACTTC
>many|TRBJ2-6|.|TRBV6-2/TRBV6-3
CASSKGGSGANVLTF
TGTGCCAGCAGTAAAGGGGGGTCTGGGGCCAACGTCCTGACTTTC
>many|TRBJ1-1|TRBD1|TRBV5-6
CASSRDRGQQAFF
TGTGCCAGCAGCCGGGACAGGGGTCAGCAAGCTTTCTTT
>many|TRBJ2-1|.|TRBV7-4
CASSLVGGGFYNEQFF
TGTGCCAGCAGCTTAGTAGGCGGGGGCTTCTACAATGAGCAGTTCTTC
>.|TRBJ1-6|.|TRBV6-5
CASSTTRAGGSSYNSPLHF
TGTGCCAGCAGTACCACACGAGCTGGAGGGAGCTCCTATAATTCACCCCTCCACTTT
>many|TRBJ2-3|.|TRBV7-9
CASSLGAF
TGTGCCAGCAGCTTAGGAGCGTTC
>few|TRBJ2-3|.|TRBV10-1
CASSESMRADTQYF
TGCGCCAGCAGTGAGTCGATGCGGGCAGATACGCAGTATTTT
>many|TRBJ1-2|.|TRBV19
CASSIGGHYGYTF
TGTGCCAGTAGTATTGGCGGACACTATGGCTACACCTTC
>many|TRBJ2-5|TRBD2|TRBV2
CASSEALLTSGAQYF
TGTGCCAGCAGTGAAGCGCTTCTGACTAGCGGGGCCCAGTACTTC
>medium-sized|TRBJ2-3|TRBD2|TRBV5-1
CASSLVAGTDTQYF
TGCGCCAGCAGCTTAGTAGCGGGGACAGATACGCAGTATTTT
>many|TRBJ2-1|.|TRBV2
CASSEDWTDNEQFF
TGTGCCAGCAGTGAAGACTGGACGGATAATGAGCAGTTCTTC
>.|TRBJ2-5|.|TRBV7-2
CASSLGRGTKETQYF
TGTGCCAGCAGCTTAGGTCGCGGGACGAAAGAGACCCAGTACTTC